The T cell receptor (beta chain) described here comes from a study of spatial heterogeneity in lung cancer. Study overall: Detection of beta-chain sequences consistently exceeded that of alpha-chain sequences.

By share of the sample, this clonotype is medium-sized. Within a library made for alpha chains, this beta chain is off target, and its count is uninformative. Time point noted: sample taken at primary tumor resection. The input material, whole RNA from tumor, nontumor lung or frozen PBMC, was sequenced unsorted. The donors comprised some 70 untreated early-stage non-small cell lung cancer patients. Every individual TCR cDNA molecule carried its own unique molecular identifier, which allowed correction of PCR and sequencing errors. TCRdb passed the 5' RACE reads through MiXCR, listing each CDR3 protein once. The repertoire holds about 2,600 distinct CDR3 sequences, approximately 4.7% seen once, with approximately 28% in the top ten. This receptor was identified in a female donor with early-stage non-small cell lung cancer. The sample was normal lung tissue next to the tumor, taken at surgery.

The CDR3 DNA follows: TGCAGTGCTAGAGGGGGGGGCCGGGAAAAACTGTTTTTT. It encodes CSARGGGREKLFF. This chain connects TRBV20-1 to TRBJ1-4; D is perhaps TRBD1 (6 bases). Trimming removed 1 base at V and 8 bases at J, with 11 bases between. This CDR3 has 13 residues. Germline V gene lookup returns CDR1 DFQATT and CDR2 SNEGSKA (reference sequence).